These 5 T cell receptor beta chains originate from one sample sequenced in a study of regulatory T cells in long-lasting Graves disease. TCR beta libraries were built with iRepertoire HTBI primers and Arm-PCR of CDR3 regions. TCRdb re-called the multiplex PCR reads with MiXCR, one entry per CDR3 protein. Of almost 350,000 distinct CDR3 sequences listed, around 19% are singletons. Indicated time point: persistent/refractory GD, antithyroid drugs over 5 years with positive TRAb. Researchers made the TCR library from RNA that was extracted from PBMCs. The sample consisted of peripheral blood mononuclear cells (PBMCs), taken when the disease was refractory, from a patient treated with antithyroid drugs. All receptors come from a female donor with Graves disease.

The chain has TRBV20-1 and TRBJ1-5, with D uncertain. CDR1 is DFQATT and CDR2 is SNEGSKA in the germline V gene (reference sequence). Trimming took 7 bases from V and 8 from J, leaving 21 bases between them. The CDR3 is 14 residues long. The CDR3 nucleotides read TGCAGTGTGCTAGGCGGTACCGTCACGAAGCCCCAGCATTTT. It codes for CSVLGGTVTKPQHF.

This clonotype was recorded many times. The rearrangement uses TRBV3-1 and TRBJ2-5; possibly TRBD2 for D (7 bases). Trimming took 4 bases from V and 4 from J, leaving 16 bases between them. Germline lookup yields CDR1 LGHDT and CDR2 YNNKEL (reference sequence). The CDR3 spans 15 residues. CDR3 in DNA: TGTGCCAGCAGCCTGAATTGGGGGGGCTCAGAGACCCAGTACTTC. Its protein is CASSLNWGGSETQYF.

This clonotype showed up many times. This rearrangement joins TRBV12-3 or TRBV12-4 to TRBJ1-6, with D maybe TRBD1 (5 bases). Trimming took off 6 bases at V and 0 bases at J, with 9 bases between the two ends. CDR3 size: 15 residues. In nucleotides, the CDR3 is TGTGCCAGCAGAGTGGGGGGCTCCTATAATTCACCCCTCCACTTT. It yields the protein CASRVGGSYNSPLHF.

V gene TRBV6-1 combines with J gene TRBJ1-2; 8 bases are a match to TRBD1. In germline, CDR1 is MNHNS, CDR2 SASEGT. This CDR3 comprises 14 residues. The trim removed 6 bases at V and 4 bases at J, leaving 7 bases unmatched. CDR3 in amino acids: CASSNGQGAYGYTF. DNA of the CDR3: TGTGCCAGCAGCAACGGACAGGGAGCCTATGGCTACACCTTC.

The chain joins TRBV28 to TRBJ1-2, with D possibly being TRBD1 (5 bases). The CDR3 runs 12 residues. CDR1 is MDHEN and CDR2 is SYDVKM in the germline V gene. CDR3: CANRGQVGGYTF. In nucleotides, the CDR3 is TGTGCTAACCGCGGACAAGTCGGTGGCTACACCTTC.